The sequence of this T cell receptor (beta chain) was determined in a study of cytomegalovirus exposure and HLA in healthy donors. Primers: 60 Vbeta forward and 13 Jbeta reverse. In the original processing: Later analysis identified 80 million to 90 million unique TCR beta chains, about 10 million shared. TCRdb's table, derived via immunoSEQ multiplex PCR, lists solely in-frame clones and lacks some. The V and J calls and clone size were taken over from that table, and D and trimming were inferred from the DNA. The table has 55,000 to 80,000 clones, 65% to 75% seen once. This clone has just one count. The antigen remains unidentified. Study results and limitations: Most TCR beta V segments were productive about 87% or about 30% of the time in an earlier analysis. Over 15,000 TCR beta sequences were associated with HLA alleles at 0.05 false discovery rate in a later analysis.

The CDR3 has 16 amino acids. Trimming took off 3 bases at V and 5 bases at J, with 18 bases between the two ends. While unrecorded immune exposures were likely, the donors were nominally healthy when sampled. The source is a man between 50 and 59 years old in good health and CMV-seropositive. Sequencing was done on a sample of PBMCs. The genes are TRBV5-3 and TRBJ1-5; possible D gene TRBD1, 6 bases. TRBV5-3 belongs to the ORF category, with a function that is uncertain. CDR3 sequence reads: CARSSTGKTRHQPQHF. For the CDR3, the DNA is TGTGCCAGAAGCTCTACAGGGAAAACTAGGCATCAGCCCCAGCATTTT.